Each of the 6 T cell receptor beta chains below was sequenced from the same sample in a study of blood T cell repertoires in COVID-19. Assay: immunoSEQ multiplex PCR; the TCRdb copy retains only in-frame clones and omits some. The table records roughly 400,000 clones, about 89% of them present only once. Sequences were obtained from peripheral blood. Every receptor here comes from a woman in her sixties with COVID-19, enrolled during active disease.

The chain couples TRBV6-5 to TRBJ1-1; 7 bases fit TRBD1. CDR3 size: 15 residues. Trimming took 6 bases from V and 0 from J; bases not matched to a gene: 7. Per the germline V gene, CDR1 is MNHEY and CDR2 is SVGAGI. CDR3 DNA: TGTGCCAGCAGGAGCCAGGGGGTGGTGAACACTGAAGCTTTCTTT. Translation gives CASRSQGVVNTEAFF.

The V gene is TRBV3-1 (or the pseudogene TRBV3-2), the J gene TRBJ1-1, with TRBD1 as a possible D gene (6 bases). The germline V and J ends were trimmed by 3 bases and 1 base, with 9 bases remaining between them. The CDR3 has 14 amino acids. Germline loops: CDR1 LGHDT, CDR2 YNNKEL (reference sequence). CDR3 nucleotides: TGTGCCAGCAGCCATCGACAGGAGAACACTGAAGCTTTCTTT. It is translated as CASSHRQENTEAFF.

The V call is TRBV4-1, the J call TRBJ2-2; the match to TRBD1 covers 7 bases. The germline gives CDR1 MGHRA, CDR2 YSYEKL. V trimming: 0 bases; J trimming: 5 bases; junction bases outside the gene matches: 6. The CDR3 totals 16 residues. The CDR3 DNA is TGCGCCAGCAGCCAAGATGAGGGCAGGGGGACCGGGGAGCTGTTTTTT. It encodes CASSQDEGRGTGELFF.

The rearrangement joins TRBV11-2 to TRBJ1-1; TRBD1 matches at 8 bases. The CDR3 length is 13 residues. J lost 6 bases, V lost 6 bases, and 6 bases had no gene match. The germline V gene encodes CDR1 SGHAT and CDR2 FQNNGV. CDR3 region: CASRQGGLPEAFF. The CDR3 nucleotides read TGTGCCAGCAGACAGGGGGGTCTCCCTGAAGCTTTCTTT.

The chain uses TRBV2 and TRBJ2-6; D is uncertain. The ends were cut back, 6 bases at V and 0 bases at J, with 9 bases in the middle. CDR3 length equals 15 residues. Germline V gives CDR1 SNHLY, CDR2 FYNNEI. The CDR3 loop reads CASSDSYSGANVLTF. CDR3 nucleotides: TGTGCCAGCAGCGACTCCTACTCTGGGGCCAACGTCCTGACTTTC.

This chain joins TRBV6-5 and TRBJ1-2, with 8 bases matching TRBD1. Germline loops: CDR1 MNHEY, CDR2 SVGAGI. This CDR3 has 12 amino acids. V gave up 8 bases and J gave up 8 bases; unmatched junction bases: 7. In DNA form, the CDR3 reads TGTGCCAGCCACACAGGGGGAGGGGGCTACACCTTC. Translated, it gives CASHTGGGGYTF.